This T cell receptor beta chain was captured by sequencing in a study of blood T cell repertoires in COVID-19. The CDR3 consists of 14 residues. Germline assignment: CDR1 SGDLS and CDR2 YYNGEE. Losses at the gene ends were 4 bases for V and 4 bases for J; bases not matched to a gene: 4. This table comes from immunoSEQ multiplex PCR, and its TCRdb copy is limited to in-frame clones, with some not included. The sample gives about 270,000 clones, roughly 80% of which show up once; approximately 3.8% is in the top ten. V gene TRBV9 combines with J gene TRBJ1-4; 7 nucleotides agree with TRBD1. Material for sequencing was peripheral blood. This TCR derives from a woman between 50 and 59 years old with active or convalescent COVID-19. The CDR3 DNA sequence: TGTGCCAGCAGCCGGGACAGCGGTAATGAAAAACTGTTTTTT. It yields the protein CASSRDSGNEKLFF.